The sequence of this T cell receptor (beta chain) was determined in a study of CD8+ T cells in alopecia areata. Study summary: At a dose of 5 to 10 mg twice daily, oral tofacitinib was given to treated patients.

As concerns this clone: Its specificity is not known.

Treatment defined: oral pan-JAK inhibitor, 5-10 mg twice daily. Punch biopsies of lesional scalp, plus peripheral blood, were taken from alopecia areata patients. Overall study results and limits: Resident alphabeta T-cell populations of normal skin are likewise subject to sequencing in scalp samples.

Reverse transcribed after extraction, RNA yielded cDNA as the sequencing template. TCRdb's table, derived via immunoSEQ multiplex PCR, lists solely in-frame clones and lacks some. Of roughly 210,000 clones listed, roughly 40% are singletons. V lost 6 bases, J lost 0 bases, and 27 bases lay in between. CDR3 length: 19 residues. Per germline, CDR1 LNHDA and CDR2 SQIVND (reference sequence). This receptor was identified in a human donor with alopecia areata. The chain links TRBV19 to TRBJ2-7; either TRBD1 or TRBD2 may fit D (5 bases each). The source material was CD4+ T cells sorted from blood, sampled between weeks 36 and 40, from a patient treated with tofacitinib. The chain's CDR3 is CASSLGLGLFGTTSYEQYF. CDR3 DNA sequence: TGTGCCAGTAGCCTTGGCCTCGGACTTTTCGGGACCACCTCCTACGAGCAGTACTTC.